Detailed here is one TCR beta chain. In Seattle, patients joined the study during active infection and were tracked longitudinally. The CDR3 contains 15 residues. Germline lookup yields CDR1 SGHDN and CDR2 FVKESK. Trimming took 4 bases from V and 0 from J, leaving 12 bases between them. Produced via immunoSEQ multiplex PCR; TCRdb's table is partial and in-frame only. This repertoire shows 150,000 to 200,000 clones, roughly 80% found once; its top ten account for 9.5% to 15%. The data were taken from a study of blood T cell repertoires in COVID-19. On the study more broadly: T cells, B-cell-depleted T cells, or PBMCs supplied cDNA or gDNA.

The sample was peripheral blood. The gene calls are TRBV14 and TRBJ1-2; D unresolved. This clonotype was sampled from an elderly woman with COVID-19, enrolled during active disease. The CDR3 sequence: CASSPGLYANYGYTF. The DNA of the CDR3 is TGTGCCAGCAGCCCCGGACTTTACGCTAACTATGGCTACACCTTC.